This TCR beta chain came from a study of shared clonotypes between healthy human individuals (dated by TCRdb to between 2020 and 2021). Regarding the complete study: The cohort included three men and two women between 18 and 49 years of age. For each donor, CD4 naive and CD4 memory were each run on three plates, CD8 naive on two plates, and CD8 memory on one plate. Blood TCR repertoires of about 5 healthy adults were deeply sequenced to estimate repertoire size and the extent of clonotype sharing between individuals. Libraries were prepared and TCR repertoires were sequenced by different laboratories using diverse techniques, in order to increase sequencing depth and limit assay-specific biases. Between about 0.85 and 10 billion PBMCs per donor were obtained by leukapheresis.

The donors were healthy, HIV-negative adults with no recently reported acute infections or vaccinations. All donors were Caucasian adults living in Nashville, Tennessee, USA. CD4+ T cells were enriched through magnetic negative selection, after which naive cells were positively selected on CD45RA and the remaining negative fraction served as the memory subset. Blood was obtained by leukapheresis, after which PBMCs were separated by Ficoll-Histopaque density gradient centrifugation and cryopreserved in liquid nitrogen vapor phase. Analytical flow cytometry was used to check the purity and quantity of each magnetically sorted T cell population. Genomic DNA was isolated from each sorted fraction and quantified by UV absorbance on a Nanodrop 2000c. What the authors observed across the whole study: Pairwise subsampling led to the expectation that sequencing depth would affect the degree of clonotype sharing among donors. The genetic and exposure-history diversity represented was limited by the small number of donors. Estimated clonotype richness was generally larger for naive than for memory subsets. Compared with non-shared clonotypes, clonotypes shared by all four sorted-subset donors had higher generation probabilities. Sampling was restricted to blood, and TCR repertoires in tissue are likely to differ from TCR repertoires in blood. About 5% of naive CD4, 3.5% of naive CD8, roughly 2.5% of memory CD4, and around 0.42% of memory CD8 clonotypes were shared across several donors. Even with the large sequencing depth, rarefaction of the sorted-subset datasets indicated that sequencing was incomplete.

TCR CDR3 regions were amplified from genomic DNA by multiplex PCR using the deep immunoSEQ assay. Extracted genomic DNA from each cell subset was distributed evenly across all wells of several immunoSEQ 96-well plates, and each plate was treated as a replicate. For sorted subsets, each replicate PCR was loaded with about 0.2 ug genomic DNA, equivalent to about 30,000 T cell genomes. Purified libraries were quantified with a Qubit 3.0 fluorometer, sized on a Bioanalyzer 2100, and re-quantified with the KAPA Library Quantification kit. Every immunoSEQ 96-well plate was sequenced on a separate single-read 150-cycle Illumina NextSeq 550 flow cell. In the paper's pipeline: The immunoSEQ output contained only junctional sequences without quality scores, so filtering could not match that applied to full-length reads. Sequences were annotated with PyIR, a Python wrapper for IgBLAST v1.9, and V/J genes and CDR3 were assigned using IMGT germline references. Reads with weak V/J assignments (E-value above 1e-6), missing CDR3, stop codons, out-of-frame junctions, or ambiguous translated residues were removed. V3J clonotypes were defined as sequences sharing the same inferred V gene, J gene, and CDR3 amino acid sequence. Percentage overlap between repertoires was computed as shared unique clonotypes divided by the size of the smaller repertoire. RTK rarefaction, the Chao1 estimator, and Recon v2.1 estimates of unobserved clonotypes were used to assess repertoire richness. OLGA was used to compute generation probabilities for all TCRbeta clonotypes that the gDNA method yielded from several donors. Entries here come from immuneACCESS through TCRdb and include only in-frame sequences with V and J called. Some clones fail to appear in such tables; in the studies checked, an unresolved V gene covers under half of the shortfall, and the cause of the remainder is unknown. Clone size and the V and J calls come from that table; the DNA yielded D and trimming. This sample comprises some 2.4 million clones, approximately 93% of them detected only once. 0.36% of the sample is taken by the ten largest.

As regards this clone: There is no known antigen for this receptor. No per-base quality is available; no much larger clone lies one base away.

Trimming leaves V shorter by 6 bases and J shorter by 7 bases, with the junction holding 9 bases beyond the gene matches. Measured from the cysteine to the phenylalanine, the CDR3 is 13 residues long. CDR3 DNA only is kept here, 39 bases in frame from base 1. CDR1 MDHEN and CDR2 SYDVKM are derived from the germline V gene. Sequencing input: naive CD4+ T cells from PBMCs. The cell subset or site label corresponds to: CD45RA+ positively selected. The sequence came from a man younger than 30 in good health. Some clones in this sample may be carry-over from other donors' samples. The chain couples TRBV28 to TRBJ2-7; 7 of the junction bases match TRBD1. Here is the DNA: TGTGCCAGCAGAACAGGGGTACCCGGTGAGCAGTACTTC. Its translation is CASRTGVPGEQYF.